This T cell receptor (beta chain) originates from a study of a mutant IDH1 vaccine in newly diagnosed glioma. Concerning this clone: Its antigen is currently unknown.

As for time point: week 23, last vaccination. Doses comprised 300 ug of mutant IDH1 20-mer peptide each, plus topical imiquimod. Germline lookup yields CDR1 SGDLS and CDR2 YYNGEE. The CDR3 has 19 residues. J lost 1 base, V lost 4 bases, and 8 bases had no gene match. TCRdb keeps only in-frame clones here, not all; method: immunoSEQ multiplex PCR. The sample shows tens of thousands of clones, 75% to 90% of them seen only once. This sequence joins TRBV9 and TRBJ2-2; 15 nucleotides match TRBD2. This TCR was recovered from a man in his forties or fifties with glioma. The sample here was PBMCs, taken from a glioma patient whose treatment included an IDH1 peptide vaccine. The CDR3 DNA is TGTGCCAGCAGCAGAACGGGACTAGCGGGGGGCGGGAACACCGGGGAGCTGTTTTTT. Its translation: CASSRTGLAGGGNTGELFF.